Listed below are T cell receptor beta chains from one sample, sequenced in a study of blood T cell repertoires in COVID-19. The repertoire was sequenced with immunoSEQ multiplex PCR; TCRdb's copy has only in-frame clones and lacks some. The sample has a few hundred thousand clones; over 80% are singletons. The sample taken for sequencing was peripheral blood. The origin of the receptors is a woman aged 45-65 years with COVID-19, enrolled during active disease. Each CDR3 is given with its conserved first and last residue. A D gene is named only where the DNA matches it firmly. Not every row has a clone size; where given, it reads once, few, many or a size class.

v_gene,len,d_gene,abundance,j_gene,CDR3aa,CDR3nt
TRBV19,14,.,.,TRBJ1-2,CASSIDLAGLGYTF,TGTGCCAGTAGTATAGATCTCGCGGGGTTAGGCTACACCTTC
TRBV25-1,16,TRBD1,.,TRBJ2-7,CASSGPGQGNRNEQYF,TGTGCCAGCAGTGGACCGGGACAGGGGAACAGGAACGAGCAGTACTTC
TRBV18,14,.,.,TRBJ1-2,CASSPQGFDYGYTF,TGTGCCAGCTCACCACAGGGGTTTGACTATGGCTACACCTTC
TRBV2,16,.,.,TRBJ1-3,CASSEDKMSSGNTIYF,TGTGCCAGCAGTGAGGACAAAATGAGCTCTGGAAACACCATATATTTT
TRBV7-9,15,TRBD1,.,TRBJ1-4,CASSLNNRGSEKLFF,TGTGCCAGCAGCCTAAACAACAGGGGGAGTGAAAAACTGTTTTTT
TRBV19,15,TRBD1,.,TRBJ1-2,CASSIGSGGFYGYTF,TGTGCCAGTAGTATAGGGTCAGGGGGCTTCTATGGCTACACCTTC
TRBV7-9,15,TRBD2,.,TRBJ2-1,CASSLTSGSRDEQFF,TGTGCCAGCAGCTTGACGAGCGGGAGTCGGGATGAGCAGTTCTTC
TRBV7-9,16,TRBD2,.,TRBJ2-1,CASSSRSGSDYNEQFF,TGTGCCAGCAGCTCCCGTAGCGGGAGCGACTACAATGAGCAGTTCTTC
TRBV3-1/TRBV3-2,16,.,.,TRBJ1-1,CASSRRGAQSNTEAFF,TGTGCCAGCAGCCGCCGAGGCGCGCAGTCGAACACTGAAGCTTTCTTT
TRBV28,15,.,.,TRBJ2-1,CASSLPPGEGKLGFF,TGTGCCAGCAGCCTACCCCCAGGGGAAGGCAAACTAGGGTTCTTC
TRBV6-2/TRBV6-3,15,.,.,TRBJ2-3,CASSIDRSPTDTQYF,TGTGCCAGCAGCATTGACAGGTCCCCCACAGATACGCAGTATTTT
TRBV9,15,TRBD1,.,TRBJ2-5,CASSPTGQGAETQYF,TGTGCCAGCAGCCCTACGGGTCAGGGGGCAGAGACCCAGTACTTC
TRBV4-3,17,.,.,TRBJ1-6,CASSQVGGGSYNSPLHF,TGCGCCAGCAGCCAAGTTGGTGGAGGCTCCTATAATTCACCCCTCCACTTT
TRBV21-1,15,.,.,TRBJ1-6,CASSNNLDRSSPLHF,TGTGCCAGCAGCAACAACCTAGACAGATCTTCACCCCTCCACTTT
TRBV29-1,15,TRBD2,.,TRBJ2-1,CSVVVASGRGSEQFF,TGCAGCGTTGTCGTCGCTAGCGGGAGAGGGAGTGAGCAGTTCTTC
TRBV6-1,18,.,once,TRBJ2-1,CASSEARGWLRTYNEQFF,TGTGCCAGCAGTGAAGCGCGGGGCTGGCTACGGACCTACAATGAGCAGTTCTTC
TRBV10-3,13,TRBD1,.,TRBJ1-2,CAISSTGDYGYTF,TGTGCCATCAGTAGTACAGGGGACTATGGCTACACCTTC
TRBV13,15,TRBD2,.,TRBJ2-3,CASSFGTSYGDTQYF,TGTGCCAGCAGCTTCGGGACTAGCTATGGAGATACGCAGTATTTT
TRBV28,15,.,.,TRBJ1-6,CASSLNYRGGSPLHF,TGTGCCAGCAGTTTAAATTATAGGGGTGGTTCACCCCTCCACTTT
TRBV27,15,TRBD2,.,TRBJ2-7,CASKGTSGASYEQYF,TGTGCCAGCAAGGGGACTAGCGGGGCCTCCTACGAGCAGTACTTC
TRBV5-1,15,TRBD2,.,TRBJ2-5,CASSLLAGGSRAQYF,TGCGCCAGCAGCTTACTAGCGGGAGGGAGTCGGGCCCAGTACTTC
TRBV2,15,.,.,TRBJ2-4,CASSEDMGPRNIQYF,TGTGCCAGCAGTGAAGATATGGGGCCCCGAAACATTCAGTACTTC
TRBV3-1/TRBV3-2,14,.,.,TRBJ1-1,CASSQDIRNTEAFF,TGTGCCAGCAGCCAAGATATCCGGAACACTGAAGCTTTCTTT
TRBV18,14,.,.,TRBJ1-2,CASSRGQPIYGYTF,TGTGCCAGCTCACGTGGACAGCCAATCTATGGCTACACCTTC
TRBV6-5,16,.,.,TRBJ2-6,CASSYAAGSGANVLTF,TGTGCCAGCAGTTACGCGGCAGGGTCTGGGGCCAACGTCCTGACTTTC
TRBV15,15,.,.,TRBJ2-7,CATSRDTRLSNEQYF,TGTGCCACCAGCAGAGATACTAGACTATCCAACGAGCAGTACTTC
TRBV6-1,13,.,once,TRBJ1-2,CASSEAQTGGYTF,TGTGCCAGCAGTGAAGCTCAGACAGGAGGCTACACCTTC
TRBV30,14,TRBD1,.,TRBJ1-3,CAYQTGVFGNTIYF,TGTGCTTACCAAACAGGGGTTTTTGGAAACACCATATATTTT
TRBV14,14,TRBD1,.,TRBJ1-1,CASSQRKQGASAFF,TGTGCCAGCAGCCAACGGAAACAGGGGGCATCGGCTTTCTTT
TRBV5-4,14,TRBD2,.,TRBJ2-7,CASRASGTSYEQYF,TGTGCCAGCCGGGCTAGCGGGACTTCGTACGAGCAGTACTTC
TRBV30,15,.,.,TRBJ2-4,CAWAFLEGPKNIQYF,TGTGCCTGGGCTTTTCTCGAGGGCCCCAAAAACATTCAGTACTTC
TRBV12-3/TRBV12-4,13,TRBD1,.,TRBJ1-2,CASSGDRVGGYTF,TGTGCCAGCAGTGGGGACAGGGTGGGGGGCTACACCTTC
TRBV7-9,19,TRBD2,.,TRBJ2-3,CASSGGGLAGGIITDTQYF,TGTGCCAGCAGTGGCGGGGGACTAGCGGGAGGCATTATCACAGATACGCAGTATTTT
TRBV5-4,11,.,.,TRBJ2-1,CASSFQGEQFF,TGTGCCAGCAGCTTTCAGGGTGAGCAGTTCTTC
TRBV20-1,14,.,.,TRBJ1-5,CSASKQYLDQPQHF,TGCAGTGCTAGTAAACAGTACTTAGATCAGCCCCAGCATTTT
TRBV7-2,14,TRBD1,once,TRBJ1-1,CASSVDRGLTEAFF,TGTGCCAGCAGCGTAGACAGGGGGCTTACTGAAGCTTTCTTT
TRBV29-1,15,.,once,TRBJ2-5,CSVSPVGKYGETQYF,TGCAGCGTCTCACCAGTGGGCAAATACGGAGAGACCCAGTACTTC
TRBV11-2,14,TRBD2,once,TRBJ2-7,CASSPGTSGYEQYF,TGTGCCAGCAGCCCCGGGACTAGCGGCTACGAGCAGTACTTC
TRBV9,16,TRBD1,.,TRBJ1-2,CASSVTGDPNLYGYTF,TGTGCCAGCAGCGTCACAGGGGACCCCAATCTATATGGCTACACCTTC
TRBV7-2,16,.,.,TRBJ2-5,CASSSLFTDSQETQYF,TGTGCCAGCAGCTCCCTTTTCACAGACAGTCAAGAGACCCAGTACTTC
TRBV19,17,TRBD1,.,TRBJ1-4,CASRSGRGQGSDEKLFF,TGTGCCAGTAGGTCCGGCAGGGGGCAAGGGTCGGATGAAAAACTGTTTTTT
TRBV3-1/TRBV3-2,16,.,.,TRBJ1-4,CASSPVGPSTNEKLFF,TGTGCCAGCAGCCCTGTGGGGCCCTCAACTAATGAAAAACTGTTTTTT
TRBV13,14,.,once,TRBJ1-1,CASSLAGGVTEAFF,TGTGCCAGCAGCTTAGCCGGGGGTGTCACTGAAGCTTTCTTT
TRBV5-4,15,TRBD1,.,TRBJ1-2,CASTGIRDRDFGYTF,TGTGCCAGCACCGGAATCCGGGACAGGGATTTCGGCTACACCTTC
TRBV6-2/TRBV6-3,13,.,.,TRBJ1-6,CASSWGNNSPLHF,TGTGCCAGCAGTTGGGGCAATAATTCACCCCTCCACTTT
TRBV7-9,13,.,.,TRBJ2-1,CASSLDGVNEQFF,TGTGCCAGCAGCTTAGACGGGGTCAATGAGCAGTTCTTC
TRBV30,13,TRBD1,.,TRBJ2-7,CAWSAPGGHEQYF,TGTGCCTGGAGTGCACCAGGGGGCCACGAGCAGTACTTC
TRBV18,18,TRBD1,.,TRBJ1-2,CASSPLSLNRGRDYGYTF,TGTGCCAGCTCACCCTTGTCCTTAAACAGGGGGCGCGACTATGGCTACACCTTC
TRBV29-1,14,TRBD1,.,TRBJ2-7,CSAGGQGLSYEQYF,TGCAGCGCCGGCGGACAGGGGCTTTCCTACGAGCAGTACTTC
TRBV5-1,16,TRBD1,.,TRBJ2-2,CASINDGTGGTGELFF,TGCGCCAGCATCAATGACGGGACAGGTGGTACCGGGGAGCTGTTTTTT
TRBV7-2,15,.,.,TRBJ2-3,CASSLNSGYTDTQYF,TGTGCCAGCAGCTTAAATAGCGGATACACAGATACGCAGTATTTT
TRBV5-8,17,.,.,TRBJ1-3,CASSSIEDLNSGNTIYF,TGTGCCAGCAGCTCGATTGAGGATCTGAACTCTGGAAACACCATATATTTT
TRBV7-2,15,.,.,TRBJ2-1,CASSFAIASFNEQFF,TGTGCCAGCAGCTTTGCGATAGCGAGCTTCAATGAGCAGTTCTTC
TRBV18,13,.,.,TRBJ2-7,CASSPVGAYEQYF,TGTGCCAGCTCACCGGTCGGAGCCTACGAGCAGTACTTC
TRBV5-8,14,.,.,TRBJ1-2,CASSFTGTPYGYTF,TGTGCCAGCAGCTTTACAGGCACTCCCTATGGCTACACCTTC